This TCR beta chain is from a study of blood T cell repertoires in COVID-19. The overall study: Material from acute and convalescent COVID-19 was sourced from the United States, Italy and Spain. PBMCs, B-cell-depleted T cells, or T cells provided the cDNA or gDNA that made up the material.

This clone was recorded only once. The CDR3 runs to 11 residues. Deletions cut 1 base from V and 11 bases from J, with 7 bases between. The germline gives CDR1 LGHDT, CDR2 YNNKEL (reference sequence). In the study's own analysis: Estimated nucleated cell counts came from reference gene primer amplification. Assay used: immunoSEQ multiplex PCR; TCRdb lists only in-frame clones, some missing. V, J and clone size are those of that table, while D and trimming were read from the DNA. Of tens of thousands of clones in the sample, roughly 87% are singletons; the top ten hold around 28%. Material: peripheral blood. The chain employs TRBV3-1 (or the pseudogene TRBV3-2) and TRBJ2-3; D is ambiguous. This TCR was recovered from a man aged 45 to 65 with acute or convalescent COVID-19. The CDR3 region has the DNA TGTGCCAGCAGCCAAGTAGAAAAGCAGTATTTT. Protein sequence: CASSQVEKQYF.